The source of this TCR beta chain is a study of T cells after yellow fever vaccination (dated by TCRdb to about 2019). Describing the broader study: The SMART-Seq v4 Ultra Low Input RNA kit was used to prepare libraries from fractions with low cell numbers. Two healthy male donors, one aged 18 to 30 and one aged 30 to 40 years, made up the cohort. To follow T-cell clones before and after primary and booster YFV17D yellow fever vaccination, bulk TCR alpha and beta repertoires were sequenced over time. Blood was collected at multiple timepoints before and after primary and secondary immunization, and bulk PBMC replicates and cell subsets were isolated. General study outcomes and caveats: Computational filtering was needed because FACS-sorted repertoires could contain abundant contaminating clonotypes from the bulk population. A small share of clonotypes was detected in both CD4 and CD8 compartments, with the overlap likely arising from convergent recombination. After the booster, most clones that had expanded after primary vaccination were detected again (over 95% of CD4 and around 88% of CD8), suggesting broad maintenance of memory. Compared with the primary T-cell response, the secondary T-cell response was weaker but faster, peaking on day 5 rather than day 15. Because the study included only a couple of donors, the extent to which the findings can be generalized is limited.

The meaning of the sample's treatment or condition label: live attenuated yellow fever vaccine strain. PBMCs were isolated from peripheral blood using a standard Ficoll-Paque protocol. Dynabeads CD4 and CD8 positive selection kits were used to isolate the CD4 and CD8 T-cell fractions. TriZol was used to extract RNA from bulk PBMCs, CD4 and CD8 fractions, and dextramer-positive and dextramer-negative fractions. This clonotype was seen more than once but under ten times. The antigen it recognizes is unknown. Base-call qualities are not available, and no considerably larger clone is one nucleotide away. TCRdb names Illumina NovaSeq 6000 as the instrument used. TCR cDNA was made using 5'RACE template switching, a step that added a universal primer site and unique molecular identifiers. Priming for cDNA synthesis came from both the TCR alpha and TCR beta constant segments. Libraries were amplified in two PCR steps, with sample barcodes and sequencing adapters added in the second step. Sequencing of libraries was performed on Illumina HiSeq 2500 (2x100 bp) or NovaSeq (2x150 bp). The authors' pipeline ran thus. MIGEC handled demultiplexing of reads and collapsing into UMI consensus sequences, while MiXCR performed V(D)J alignment. Using edgeR on replicate PBMC samples, clonotypes were called vaccine-responding if FDR was below 0.01 and the log2 fold change was above 5 up to day 15. Bulk clonotypes were assigned CD4 or CD8 identity according to which sequenced CD4 or CD8 repertoire held them at higher abundance. Using fastp at Q25 and MiXCR, TCRdb reprocessed the public reads and kept productive beta chains. Each record represents a unique CDR3 protein, reported with the most common genes and DNA among its rows. TCRdb, rather than the study authors, made the V and J calls. In all, the sample holds around 340,000 distinct CDR3 sequences, and around 12% of those were seen once. The leading ten clones occupy more than 3% of the sample.

The material sequenced was CD4+ T cells sorted from PBMCs, taken 15 days after the yellow fever booster vaccination. This TCR derives from a young man who received the YFV17D yellow fever vaccine.

The CDR3 region: CSVAGARAAGLFF. The DNA sequence is TGCAGCGTTGCCGGCGCCCGGGCGGCGGGGCTGTTTTTT. The chain couples TRBV29-1 to TRBJ1-4; the D gene cannot be resolved reliably. Cut back by 4 bases and 14 bases, the V and J ends lie 20 bases apart. There are 13 amino acids in the CDR3, from cysteine to phenylalanine inclusive. Only the CDR3 DNA is retained, 39 bases long and in frame from the first base. CDR1 and CDR2 are drawn from the germline V gene: SQVTM, ANQGSEA.